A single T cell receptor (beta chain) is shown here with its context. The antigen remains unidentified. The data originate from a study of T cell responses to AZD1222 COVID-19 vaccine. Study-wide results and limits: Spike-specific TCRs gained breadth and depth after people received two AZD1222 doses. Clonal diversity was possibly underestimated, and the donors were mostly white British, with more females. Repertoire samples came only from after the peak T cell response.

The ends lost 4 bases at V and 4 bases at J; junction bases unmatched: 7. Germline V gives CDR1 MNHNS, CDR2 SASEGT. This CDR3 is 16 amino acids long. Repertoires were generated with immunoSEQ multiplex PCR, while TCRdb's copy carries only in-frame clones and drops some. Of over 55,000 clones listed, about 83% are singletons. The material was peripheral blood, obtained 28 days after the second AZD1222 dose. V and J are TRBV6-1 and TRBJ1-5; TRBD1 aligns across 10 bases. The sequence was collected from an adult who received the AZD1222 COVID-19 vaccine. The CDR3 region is CASSGLSGQGNQPQHF. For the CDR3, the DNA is TGTGCCAGCAGTGGACTATCGGGACAGGGGAATCAGCCCCAGCATTTT.